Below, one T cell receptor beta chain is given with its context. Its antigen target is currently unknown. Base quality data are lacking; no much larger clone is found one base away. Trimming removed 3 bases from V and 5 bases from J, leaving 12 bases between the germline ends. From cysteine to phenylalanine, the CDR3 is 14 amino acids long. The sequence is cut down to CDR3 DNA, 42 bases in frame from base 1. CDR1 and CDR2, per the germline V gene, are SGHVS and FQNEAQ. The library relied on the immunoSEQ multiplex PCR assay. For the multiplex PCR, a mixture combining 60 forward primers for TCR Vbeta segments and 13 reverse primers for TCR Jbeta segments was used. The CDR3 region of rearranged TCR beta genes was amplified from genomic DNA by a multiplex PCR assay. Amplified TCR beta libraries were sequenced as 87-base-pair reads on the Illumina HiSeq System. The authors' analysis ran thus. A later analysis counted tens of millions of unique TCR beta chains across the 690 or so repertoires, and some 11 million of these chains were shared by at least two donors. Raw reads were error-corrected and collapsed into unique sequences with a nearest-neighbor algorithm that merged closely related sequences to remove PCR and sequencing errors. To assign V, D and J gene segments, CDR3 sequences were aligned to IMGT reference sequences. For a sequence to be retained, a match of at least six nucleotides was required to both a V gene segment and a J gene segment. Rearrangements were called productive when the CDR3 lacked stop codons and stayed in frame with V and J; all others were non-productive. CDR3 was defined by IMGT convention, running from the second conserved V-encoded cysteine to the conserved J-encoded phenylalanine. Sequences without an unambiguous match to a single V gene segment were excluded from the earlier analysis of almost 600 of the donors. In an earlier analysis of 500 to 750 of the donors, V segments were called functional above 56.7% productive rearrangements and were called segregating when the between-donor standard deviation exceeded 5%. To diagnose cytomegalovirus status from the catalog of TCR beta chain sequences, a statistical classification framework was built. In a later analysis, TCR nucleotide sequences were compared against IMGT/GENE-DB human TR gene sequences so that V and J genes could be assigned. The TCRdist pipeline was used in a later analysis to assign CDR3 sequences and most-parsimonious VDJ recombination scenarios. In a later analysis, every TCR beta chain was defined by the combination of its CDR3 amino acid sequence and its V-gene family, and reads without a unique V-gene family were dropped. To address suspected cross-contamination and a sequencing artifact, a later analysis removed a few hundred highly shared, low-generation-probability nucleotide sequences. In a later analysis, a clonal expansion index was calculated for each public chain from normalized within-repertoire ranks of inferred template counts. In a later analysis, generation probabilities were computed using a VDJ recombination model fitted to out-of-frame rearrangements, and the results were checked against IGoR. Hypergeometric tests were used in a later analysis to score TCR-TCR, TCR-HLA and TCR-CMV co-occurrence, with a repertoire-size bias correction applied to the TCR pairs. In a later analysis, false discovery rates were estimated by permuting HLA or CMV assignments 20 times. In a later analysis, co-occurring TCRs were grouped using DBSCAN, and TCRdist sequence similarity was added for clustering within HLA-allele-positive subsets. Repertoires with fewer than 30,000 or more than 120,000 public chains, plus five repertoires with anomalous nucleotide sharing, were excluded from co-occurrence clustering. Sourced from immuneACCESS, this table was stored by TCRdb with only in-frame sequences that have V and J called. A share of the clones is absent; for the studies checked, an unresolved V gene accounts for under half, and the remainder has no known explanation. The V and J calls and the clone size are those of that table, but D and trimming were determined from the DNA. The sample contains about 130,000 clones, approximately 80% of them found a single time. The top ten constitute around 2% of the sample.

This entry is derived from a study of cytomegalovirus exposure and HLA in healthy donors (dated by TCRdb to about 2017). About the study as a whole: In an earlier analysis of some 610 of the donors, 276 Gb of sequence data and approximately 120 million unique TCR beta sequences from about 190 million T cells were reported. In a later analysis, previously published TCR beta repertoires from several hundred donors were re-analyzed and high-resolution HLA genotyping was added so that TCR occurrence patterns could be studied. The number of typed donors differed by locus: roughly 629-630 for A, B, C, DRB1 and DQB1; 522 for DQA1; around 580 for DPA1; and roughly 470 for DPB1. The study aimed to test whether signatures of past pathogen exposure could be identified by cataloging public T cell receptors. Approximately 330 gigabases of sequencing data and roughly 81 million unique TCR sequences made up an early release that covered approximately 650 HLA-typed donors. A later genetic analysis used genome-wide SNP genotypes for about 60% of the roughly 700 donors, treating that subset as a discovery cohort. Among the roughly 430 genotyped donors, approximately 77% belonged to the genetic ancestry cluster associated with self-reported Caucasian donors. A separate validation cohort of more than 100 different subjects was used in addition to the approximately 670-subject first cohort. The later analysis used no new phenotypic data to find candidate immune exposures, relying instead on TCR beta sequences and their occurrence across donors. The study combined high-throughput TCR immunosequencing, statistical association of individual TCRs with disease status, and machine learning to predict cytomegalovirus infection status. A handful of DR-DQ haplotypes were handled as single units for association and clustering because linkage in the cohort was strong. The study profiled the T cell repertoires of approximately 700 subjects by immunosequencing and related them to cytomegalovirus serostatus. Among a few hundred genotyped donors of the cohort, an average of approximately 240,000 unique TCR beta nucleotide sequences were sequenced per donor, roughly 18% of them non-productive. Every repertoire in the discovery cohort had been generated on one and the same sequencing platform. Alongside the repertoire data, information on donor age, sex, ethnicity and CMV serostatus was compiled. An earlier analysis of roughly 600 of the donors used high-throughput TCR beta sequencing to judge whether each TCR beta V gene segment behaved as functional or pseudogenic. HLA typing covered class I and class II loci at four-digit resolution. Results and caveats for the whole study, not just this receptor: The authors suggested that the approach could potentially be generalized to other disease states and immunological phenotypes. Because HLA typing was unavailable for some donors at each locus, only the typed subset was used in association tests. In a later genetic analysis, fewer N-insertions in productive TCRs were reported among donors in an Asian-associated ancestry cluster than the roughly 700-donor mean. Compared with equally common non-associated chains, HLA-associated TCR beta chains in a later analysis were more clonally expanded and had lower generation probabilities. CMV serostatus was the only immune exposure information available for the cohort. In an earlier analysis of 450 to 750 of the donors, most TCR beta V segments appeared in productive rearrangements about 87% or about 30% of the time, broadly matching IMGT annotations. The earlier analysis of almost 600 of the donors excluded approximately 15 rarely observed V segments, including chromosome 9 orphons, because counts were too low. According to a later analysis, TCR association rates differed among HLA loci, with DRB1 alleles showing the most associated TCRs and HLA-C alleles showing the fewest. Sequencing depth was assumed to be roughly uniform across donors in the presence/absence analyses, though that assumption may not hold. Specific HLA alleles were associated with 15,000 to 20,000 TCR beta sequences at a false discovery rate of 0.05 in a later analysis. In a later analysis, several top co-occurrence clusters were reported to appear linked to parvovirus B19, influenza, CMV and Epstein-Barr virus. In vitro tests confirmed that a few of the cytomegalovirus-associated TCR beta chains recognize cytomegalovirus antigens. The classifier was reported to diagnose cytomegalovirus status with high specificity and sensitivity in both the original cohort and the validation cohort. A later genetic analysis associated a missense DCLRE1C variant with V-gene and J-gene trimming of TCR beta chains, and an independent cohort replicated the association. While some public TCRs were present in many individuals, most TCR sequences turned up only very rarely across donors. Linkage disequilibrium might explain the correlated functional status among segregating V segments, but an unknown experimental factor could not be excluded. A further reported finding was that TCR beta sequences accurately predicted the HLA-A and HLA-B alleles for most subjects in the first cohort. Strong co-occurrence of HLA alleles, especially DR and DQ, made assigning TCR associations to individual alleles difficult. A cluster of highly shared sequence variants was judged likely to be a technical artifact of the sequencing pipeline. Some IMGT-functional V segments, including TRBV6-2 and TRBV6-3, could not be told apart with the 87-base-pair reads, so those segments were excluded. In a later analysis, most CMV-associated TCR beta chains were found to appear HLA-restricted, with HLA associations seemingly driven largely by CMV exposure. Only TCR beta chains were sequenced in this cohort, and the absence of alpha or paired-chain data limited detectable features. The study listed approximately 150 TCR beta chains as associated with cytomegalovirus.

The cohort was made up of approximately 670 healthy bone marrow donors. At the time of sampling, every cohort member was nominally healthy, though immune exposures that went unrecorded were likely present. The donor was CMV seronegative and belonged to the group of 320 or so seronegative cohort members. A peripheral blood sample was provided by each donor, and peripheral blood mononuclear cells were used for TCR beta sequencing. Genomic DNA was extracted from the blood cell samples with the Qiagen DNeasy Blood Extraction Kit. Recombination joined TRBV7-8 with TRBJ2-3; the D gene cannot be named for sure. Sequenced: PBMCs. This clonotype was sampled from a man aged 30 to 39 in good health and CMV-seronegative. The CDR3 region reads CASSFTYDIDTQYF. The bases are TGTGCCAGCAGCTTCACATACGACATAGATACGCAGTATTTT.